This TCR beta chain appears in the sequencing data of a study of CD8 T cells in ankylosing spondylitis. Study observations and caveats: It appeared that ankylosing spondylitis blood was characterized by a TCR beta motif of under ten highly homologous variants.

MiXCR, applied by TCRdb to the 5' RACE reads, yields one record per CDR3 protein. The sample yields 200,000 to 300,000 distinct CDR3 sequences, about 10% seen once. This clonotype was recorded a few times. The antigen remains undetermined. The CDR3 extends over 17 amino acids. With 5 bases removed from V and 9 bases from J, the gap between germline ends came to 23 bases. The TCR sequence derives from a male donor with ankylosing spondylitis or in good health (not recorded which). Sequenced input: blood, either unsorted or a sorted T cell fraction (not recorded which). The J gene is TRBJ1-6, the V gene TRBV12-3 or TRBV12-4; a weak D match, TRBD1 (6 bases). CDR3 nucleotides: TGTGCCAGCAGTCCACATCCGCCCCAGGGGATCGGTTCACCCCTCCACTTT. Encoded protein: CASSPHPPQGIGSPLHF.